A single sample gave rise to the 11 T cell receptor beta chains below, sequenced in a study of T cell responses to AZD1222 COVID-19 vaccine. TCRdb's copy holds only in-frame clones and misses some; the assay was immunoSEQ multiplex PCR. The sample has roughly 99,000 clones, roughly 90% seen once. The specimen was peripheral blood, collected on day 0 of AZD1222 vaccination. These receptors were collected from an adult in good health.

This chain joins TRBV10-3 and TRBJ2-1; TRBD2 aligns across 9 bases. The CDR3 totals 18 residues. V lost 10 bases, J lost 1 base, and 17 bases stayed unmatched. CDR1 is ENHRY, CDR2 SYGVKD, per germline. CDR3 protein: CATQGREGNVGSYNEQFF. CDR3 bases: TGTGCCACCCAGGGGCGGGAGGGCAATGTGGGATCCTACAATGAGCAGTTCTTC.

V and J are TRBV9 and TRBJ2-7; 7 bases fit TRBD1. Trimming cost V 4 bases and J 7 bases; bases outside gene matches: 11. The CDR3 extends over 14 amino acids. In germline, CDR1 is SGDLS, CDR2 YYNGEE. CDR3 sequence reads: CASSWGQTPSEQYF. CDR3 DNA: TGTGCCAGCAGCTGGGGACAGACCCCCTCTGAGCAGTACTTC.

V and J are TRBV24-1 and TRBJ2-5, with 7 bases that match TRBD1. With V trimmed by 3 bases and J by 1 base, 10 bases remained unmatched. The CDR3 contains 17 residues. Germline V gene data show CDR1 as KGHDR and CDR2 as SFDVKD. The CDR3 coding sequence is TGTGCCACCAGTGATCCCAGGGGAGAGGGGGCCCAAGAGACCCAGTACTTC. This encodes CATSDPRGEGAQETQYF.

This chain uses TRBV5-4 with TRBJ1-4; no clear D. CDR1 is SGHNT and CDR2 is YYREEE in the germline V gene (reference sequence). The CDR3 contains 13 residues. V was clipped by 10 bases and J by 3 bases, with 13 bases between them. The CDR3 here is CASGPASNEKLFF. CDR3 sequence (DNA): TGTGCCTCGGGCCCAGCCTCTAATGAAAAACTGTTTTTT.

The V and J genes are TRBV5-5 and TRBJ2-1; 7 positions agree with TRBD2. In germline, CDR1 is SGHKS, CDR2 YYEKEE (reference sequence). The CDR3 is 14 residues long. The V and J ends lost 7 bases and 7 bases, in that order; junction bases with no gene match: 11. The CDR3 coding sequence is TGTGCCAGCGCCCCGGGACTATACCCAAATGAGCAGTTCTTC. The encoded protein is CASAPGLYPNEQFF.

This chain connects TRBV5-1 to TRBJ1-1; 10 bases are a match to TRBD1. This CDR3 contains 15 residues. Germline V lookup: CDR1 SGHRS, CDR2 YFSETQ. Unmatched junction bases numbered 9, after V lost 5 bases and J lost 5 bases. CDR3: CASRGDRGQWTEAFF. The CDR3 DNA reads TGCGCCAGCAGGGGGGACAGGGGTCAATGGACTGAAGCTTTCTTT.

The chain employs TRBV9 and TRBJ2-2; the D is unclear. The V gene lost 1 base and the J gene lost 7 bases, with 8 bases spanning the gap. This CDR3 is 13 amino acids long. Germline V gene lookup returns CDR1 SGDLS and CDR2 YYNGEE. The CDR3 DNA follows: TGTGCCAGCAGCGTACGCCCCGACGGGGAGCTGTTTTTT. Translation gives CASSVRPDGELFF.

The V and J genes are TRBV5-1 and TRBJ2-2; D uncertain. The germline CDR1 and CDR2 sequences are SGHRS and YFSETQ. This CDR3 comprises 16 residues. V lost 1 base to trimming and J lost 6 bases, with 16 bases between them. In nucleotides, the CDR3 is TGCGCCAGCAGCTTGTTGTCGAACGACCTCTCCGGGGAGCTGTTTTTT. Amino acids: CASSLLSNDLSGELFF.

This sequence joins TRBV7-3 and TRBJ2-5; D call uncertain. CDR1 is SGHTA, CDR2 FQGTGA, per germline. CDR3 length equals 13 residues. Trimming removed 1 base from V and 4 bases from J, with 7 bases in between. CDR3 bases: TGTGCCAGCAGCTTAAATTTGGGAGAGACCCAGTACTTC. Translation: CASSLNLGETQYF.

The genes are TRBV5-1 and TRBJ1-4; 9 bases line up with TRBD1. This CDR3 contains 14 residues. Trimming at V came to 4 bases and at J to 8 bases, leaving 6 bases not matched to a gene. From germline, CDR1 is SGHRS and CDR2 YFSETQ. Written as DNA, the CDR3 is TGCGCCAGCAGCAACGACAGGGGGAGCGAAAAACTGTTTTTT. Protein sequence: CASSNDRGSEKLFF.

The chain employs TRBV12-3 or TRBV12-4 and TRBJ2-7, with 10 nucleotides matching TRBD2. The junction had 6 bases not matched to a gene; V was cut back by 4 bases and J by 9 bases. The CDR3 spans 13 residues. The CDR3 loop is CASSSKIAGGQYF. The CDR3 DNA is TGTGCCAGCAGTTCGAAAATAGCGGGAGGGCAGTACTTC.